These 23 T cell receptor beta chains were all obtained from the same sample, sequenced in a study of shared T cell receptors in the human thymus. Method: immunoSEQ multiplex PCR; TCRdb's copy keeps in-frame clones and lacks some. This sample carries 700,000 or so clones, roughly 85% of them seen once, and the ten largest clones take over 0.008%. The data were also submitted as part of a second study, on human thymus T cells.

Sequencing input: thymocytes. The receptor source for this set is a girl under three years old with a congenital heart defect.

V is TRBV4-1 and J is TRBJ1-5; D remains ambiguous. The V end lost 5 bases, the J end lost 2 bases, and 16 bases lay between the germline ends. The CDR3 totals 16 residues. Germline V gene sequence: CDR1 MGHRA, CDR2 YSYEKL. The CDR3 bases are TGCGCCAGCAGCTACTCAGACTCCGAGCGCAATCAGCCCCAGCATTTT. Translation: CASSYSDSERNQPQHF.

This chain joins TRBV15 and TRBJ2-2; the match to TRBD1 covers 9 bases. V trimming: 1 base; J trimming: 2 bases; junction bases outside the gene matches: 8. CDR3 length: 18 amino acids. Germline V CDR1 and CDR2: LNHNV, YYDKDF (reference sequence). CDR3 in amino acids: CATSRGVDRGLNTGELFF. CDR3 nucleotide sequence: TGTGCCACCAGCAGAGGGGTGGACAGGGGACTCAACACCGGGGAGCTGTTTTTT.

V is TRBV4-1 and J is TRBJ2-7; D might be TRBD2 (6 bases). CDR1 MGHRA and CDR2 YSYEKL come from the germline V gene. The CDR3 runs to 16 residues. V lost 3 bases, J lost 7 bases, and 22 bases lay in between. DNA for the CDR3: TGCGCCAGCAGCCATCGGCAGGGACTCTCAGACAATGAGCAGTACTTC. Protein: CASSHRQGLSDNEQYF.

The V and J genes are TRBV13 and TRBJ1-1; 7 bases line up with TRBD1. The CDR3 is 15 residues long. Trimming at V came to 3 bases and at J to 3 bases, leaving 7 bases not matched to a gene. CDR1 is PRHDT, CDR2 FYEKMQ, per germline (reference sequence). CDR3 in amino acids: CASSLFRGLDTEAFF. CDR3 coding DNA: TGTGCCAGCAGCTTGTTCAGGGGGTTAGACACTGAAGCTTTCTTT.

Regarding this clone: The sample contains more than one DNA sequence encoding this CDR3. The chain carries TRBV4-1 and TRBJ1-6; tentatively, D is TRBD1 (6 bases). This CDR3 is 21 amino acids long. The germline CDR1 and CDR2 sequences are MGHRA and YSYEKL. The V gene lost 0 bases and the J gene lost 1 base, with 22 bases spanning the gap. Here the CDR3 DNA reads TGCGCCAGCAGCCAAGAGGAGACGGACAGCTCGGGGAGTTCCTATAATTCACCCCTCCACTTT. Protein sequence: CASSQEETDSSGSSYNSPLHF.

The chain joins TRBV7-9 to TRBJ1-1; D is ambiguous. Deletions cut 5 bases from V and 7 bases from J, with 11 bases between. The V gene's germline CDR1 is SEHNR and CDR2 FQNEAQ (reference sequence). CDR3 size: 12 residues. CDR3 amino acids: CASSNPKSEAFF. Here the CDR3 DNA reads TGTGCCAGCAGCAACCCCAAGAGTGAAGCTTTCTTT.

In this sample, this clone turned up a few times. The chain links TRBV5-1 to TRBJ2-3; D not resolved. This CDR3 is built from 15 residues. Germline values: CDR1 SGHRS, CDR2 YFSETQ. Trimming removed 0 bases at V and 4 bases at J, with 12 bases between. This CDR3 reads CASSLALRVSDTQYF. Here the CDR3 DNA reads TGCGCCAGCAGCTTGGCCCTCCGAGTTTCAGATACGCAGTATTTT. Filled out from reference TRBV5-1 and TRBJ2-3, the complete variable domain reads KAGVTQTPRYLIKTRGQQVTLSCSPISGHRSVSWYQQTPGQGLQFLFEYFSETQRNKGNFPGRFSGRQFSNSRSEMNVSTLELGDSALYLCASSLALRVSDTQYFGPGTRLTVL.

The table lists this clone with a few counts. In nucleotides, the CDR3 is TGTGCCAGCAGTGACCAGACCGGGACAGGAAAGGGAGCAGGTGAGCAGTTCTTC. Its protein product is CASSDQTGTGKGAGEQFF. The chain is built from TRBV25-1 and TRBJ2-1, with 8 bases that match TRBD1. This CDR3 has 18 amino acids. CDR1 is MGHDK and CDR2 is SYGVNS in the germline V gene. V lost 3 bases to trimming and J lost 9 bases; unmatched junction nucleotides: 19.

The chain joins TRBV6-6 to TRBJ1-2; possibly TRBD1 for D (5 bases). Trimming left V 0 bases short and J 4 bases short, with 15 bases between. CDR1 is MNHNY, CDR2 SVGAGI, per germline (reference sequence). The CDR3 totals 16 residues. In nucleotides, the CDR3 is TGTGCCAGCAGTTACTCAGGCAGGGCCGCTCCCTATGGCTACACCTTC. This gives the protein CASSYSGRAAPYGYTF.

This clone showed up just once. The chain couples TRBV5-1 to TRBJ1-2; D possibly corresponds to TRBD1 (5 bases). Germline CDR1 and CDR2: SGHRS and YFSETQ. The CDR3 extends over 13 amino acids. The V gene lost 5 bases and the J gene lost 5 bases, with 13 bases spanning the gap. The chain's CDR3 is CASSRGRDYGYTF. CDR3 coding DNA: TGCGCCAGCAGTAGGGGTAGAGATTATGGCTACACCTTC.

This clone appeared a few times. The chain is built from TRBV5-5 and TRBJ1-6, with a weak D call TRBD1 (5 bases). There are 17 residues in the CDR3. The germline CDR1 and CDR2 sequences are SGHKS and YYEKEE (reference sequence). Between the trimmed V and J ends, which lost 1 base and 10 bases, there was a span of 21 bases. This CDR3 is CASSLSDRRYGTSPLHF. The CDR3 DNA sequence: TGTGCCAGCAGCTTGTCTGACAGACGTTACGGTACATCACCCCTCCACTTT.

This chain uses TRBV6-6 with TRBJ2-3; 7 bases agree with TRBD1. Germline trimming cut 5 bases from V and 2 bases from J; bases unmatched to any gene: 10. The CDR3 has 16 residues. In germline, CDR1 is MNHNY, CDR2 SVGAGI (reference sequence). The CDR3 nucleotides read TGTGCCAGCAGTGGGACGGGACAGCTTTACACAGATACGCAGTATTTT. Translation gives CASSGTGQLYTDTQYF.

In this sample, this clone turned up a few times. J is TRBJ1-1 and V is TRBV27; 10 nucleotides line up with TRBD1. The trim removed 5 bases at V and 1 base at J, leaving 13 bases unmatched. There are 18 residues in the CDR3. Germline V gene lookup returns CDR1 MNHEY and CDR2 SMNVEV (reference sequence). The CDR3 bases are TGTGCCAGCAGTCCCAAGGCCCCCGGGACAGGGGCGAACACTGAAGCTTTCTTT. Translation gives CASSPKAPGTGANTEAFF.

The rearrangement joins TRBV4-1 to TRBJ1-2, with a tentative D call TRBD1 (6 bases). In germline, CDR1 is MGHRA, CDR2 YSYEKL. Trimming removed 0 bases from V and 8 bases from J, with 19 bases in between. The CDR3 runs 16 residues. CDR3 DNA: TGCGCCAGCAGCCAAGATTGGCAGGGGATGAAGGGGGGCTACACCTTC. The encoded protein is CASSQDWQGMKGGYTF.

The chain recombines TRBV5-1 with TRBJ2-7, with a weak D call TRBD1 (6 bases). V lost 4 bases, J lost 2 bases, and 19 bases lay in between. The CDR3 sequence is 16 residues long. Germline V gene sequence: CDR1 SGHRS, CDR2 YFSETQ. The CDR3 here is CASSPNIRGRAYEQYF. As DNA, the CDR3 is TGCGCCAGCAGCCCAAATATCAGGGGTCGAGCCTACGAGCAGTACTTC.

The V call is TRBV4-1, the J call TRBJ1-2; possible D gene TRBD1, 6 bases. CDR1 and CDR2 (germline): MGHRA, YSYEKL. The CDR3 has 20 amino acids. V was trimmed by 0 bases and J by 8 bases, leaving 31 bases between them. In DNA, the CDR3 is TGCGCCAGCAGCCAAGATTGTCCGCAGCGGCAGGGGCTCCCCTCCGGGGGCTACACCTTC. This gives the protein CASSQDCPQRQGLPSGGYTF.

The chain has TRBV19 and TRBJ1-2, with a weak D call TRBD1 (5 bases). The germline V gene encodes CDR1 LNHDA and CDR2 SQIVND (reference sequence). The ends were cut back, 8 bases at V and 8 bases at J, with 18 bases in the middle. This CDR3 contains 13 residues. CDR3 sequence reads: CASHPLTASGYTF. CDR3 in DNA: TGTGCCAGTCATCCACTGACAGCGTCGGGCTACACCTTC.

CDR3: CASSVARRTQALGANVLTF. The DNA of the CDR3 is TGTGCCAGCAGCGTAGCTCGAAGGACTCAGGCGCTCGGGGCCAACGTCCTGACTTTC. The genes are TRBV9 and TRBJ2-6; D possibly corresponds to TRBD2 (5 bases). This CDR3 contains 19 residues. CDR1 is SGDLS, CDR2 YYNGEE, per germline. V was trimmed by 0 bases and J by 4 bases, leaving 20 bases between them.

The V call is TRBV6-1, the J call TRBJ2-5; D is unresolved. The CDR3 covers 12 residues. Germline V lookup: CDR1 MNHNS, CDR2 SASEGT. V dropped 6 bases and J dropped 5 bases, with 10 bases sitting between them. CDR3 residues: CASRRVPETQYF. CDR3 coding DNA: TGTGCCAGCAGACGAGTTCCGGAGACCCAGTACTTC.

CDR3: CASSPPTGVSGELFF. The CDR3 bases are TGCGCCAGCAGCCCTCCCACGGGGGTATCCGGGGAGCTGTTTTTT. The V call is TRBV5-1, the J call TRBJ2-2, with a possible D match to TRBD2 (6 bases). Trimming stripped 4 bases from V and 6 bases from J, with 16 bases between. Germline-derived CDR1 and CDR2 are SGHRS and YFSETQ. CDR3 length equals 15 residues.

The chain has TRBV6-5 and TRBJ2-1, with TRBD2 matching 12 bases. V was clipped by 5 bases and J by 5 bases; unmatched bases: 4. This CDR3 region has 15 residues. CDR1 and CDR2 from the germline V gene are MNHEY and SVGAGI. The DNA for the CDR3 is TGTGCCAGCAGTCCATCTAGCGGGGGGGACAATGAGCAGTTCTTC. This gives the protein CASSPSSGGDNEQFF.

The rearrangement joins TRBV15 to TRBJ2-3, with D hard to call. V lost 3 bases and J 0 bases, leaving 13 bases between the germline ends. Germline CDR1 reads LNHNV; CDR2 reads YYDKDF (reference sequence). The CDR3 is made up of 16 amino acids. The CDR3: CATSSKLGSSTDTQYF. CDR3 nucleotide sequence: TGTGCCACCAGCAGTAAACTGGGCTCTAGCACAGATACGCAGTATTTT.

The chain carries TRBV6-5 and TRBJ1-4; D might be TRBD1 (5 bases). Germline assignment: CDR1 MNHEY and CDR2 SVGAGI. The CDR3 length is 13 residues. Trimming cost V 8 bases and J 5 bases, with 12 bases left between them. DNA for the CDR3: TGTGCCAGCGGGGCTGGTCGAAATGAAAAACTGTTTTTT. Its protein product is CASGAGRNEKLFF.